This T cell receptor (beta chain) stems from a study of CXCR3-negative and CXCR3-positive naive CD8 T cells. A remark on this clonotype: As yet, its antigen is unknown.

Triplicate sorting captured about 300,000 cells each from every CD8+ T cell subset. Study-wide results and caveats: Much lower diversity was found in memory CD8+ cells, while both naive subsets had comparably high diversity.

CDR1 SQVTM and CDR2 ANQGSEA come from the germline V gene. The CDR3 runs 16 residues. TRB cDNA was prepared as libraries by UMI-labeled 5' RACE. No DNA is given; TCRdb re-called the 5' RACE reads and lists each CDR3 protein once. Its table lists about 130,000 distinct CDR3 sequences. V is TRBV29-1 and J is TRBJ2-1; TCRdb's assignment of TRBD1 cannot be checked, as there is no DNA. The specimen was naive CXCR3- CD8+ T cells from blood. The sample's subset: CD45RO-CCR7+CD27+CD95- naive CD8+ T cells lacking CXCR3 (TNR3-). This receptor was taken from a human donor in good health. Some clones in this sample may be carry-over from other donors' samples. CDR3 protein: CSVEGGQPFSYNEQFF.